This T cell receptor (beta chain) was identified during a study of cytomegalovirus exposure and HLA in healthy donors. Study-level points and caveats: First-cohort TCR clusters were later found to tend to co-occur in the 120 or so validation repertoires. Rare sequences made up most TCRs, while some public TCRs were found in many donors.

This CDR3 contains 13 residues. The V end lost 6 bases, the J end lost 6 bases, and 14 bases lay between the germline ends. CDR1 and CDR2 (germline): MNHNY, SVGAGI (reference sequence). This clone was detected once. The antigen is not known. TCRdb's table, derived via immunoSEQ multiplex PCR, lists solely in-frame clones and lacks some. This table has 180,000 or so clones, roughly 82% appearing once. The receptor comes from a woman in her 30s in good health and CMV-seropositive. The chain is built from TRBV6-6 and TRBJ1-2; TRBD1 is a possible D gene (5 bases). Sequenced: PBMCs. CDR3 region: CASSPRDQDGYTF. The CDR3 coding sequence is TGTGCCAGCAGCCCCAGGGATCAGGATGGCTACACCTTC.